The sequence of this TCR beta chain was determined in a study of T-cell memory formation after mild COVID-19. As for this clonotype: The antigen is unknown. One end of the junction is discordant with germline, which a read error may explain.

General observations from the study: Contracting CD4+ clones sat mainly in CM and EM; CD8+ in EMRA.

Via MiXCR, TCRdb re-called the 5' RACE reads, giving one row per CDR3 protein. The table records 470,000 or so distinct CDR3 sequences, 15% to 20% of them present only once. Germline V gives CDR1 SQVTM, CDR2 ANQGSEA. There are 15 residues in the CDR3. Sequences were obtained from PBMCs or a T cell subset sorted from them (not recorded which). The V call is TRBV29-1, the J call TRBJ2-2; 11 bases are shared with TRBD2. The source of this sequence is an adult woman who had mild COVID-19 (a few samples of this study predate the infection). Cell type and time point are not known. The DNA for the CDR3 is TGCAGCGTTGAAACAACTAGCGGGAGAAACGGGGAGCTGTATTTT. Translation gives CSVETTSGRNGELYF.